The rows below give T cell receptor beta chains drawn from one sample of a study of shared clonotypes between healthy human individuals. Repertoires were generated with immunoSEQ multiplex PCR, while TCRdb's copy carries only in-frame clones and drops some. The data show more than 2,000,000 clones, roughly 92% seen once. Source material: naive CD4+ T cells sorted from blood. Receptors originate from a young man in good health. Both conserved end residues are part of each CDR3. A D gene is named only where the DNA matches it firmly. The size field is filled for only some rows; it gives once, few, many or a size class.

V	size	J	D	CDR3	DNA
TRBV6-5	-	TRBJ1-4	-	CASSYLLGEKLFF	TGTGCCAGCAGTTACTTATTAGGGGAAAAACTGTTTTTT
TRBV7-9	-	TRBJ1-3	TRBD1	CASSWDRGRAGNTIYF	TGTGCCAGCAGCTGGGACAGGGGGCGAGCAGGAAACACCATATATTTT
TRBV5-1	-	TRBJ1-6	TRBD1	CASSFGTGMSPLHF	TGCGCCAGCAGCTTCGGGACAGGGATGTCACCCCTCCACTTT
TRBV19	-	TRBJ2-7	-	CASSYLGDKYSHEQYF	TGTGCCAGTAGTTATCTCGGGGACAAGTACAGCCACGAGCAGTACTTC
TRBV14	-	TRBJ2-3	TRBD2	CASSLPGTSLTDTQYF	TGTGCCAGCAGCCTTCCCGGGACTAGTTTAACAGATACGCAGTATTTT
TRBV19	-	TRBJ2-1	-	CASSLPTSQVGNEQFF	TGTGCCAGTAGTCTTCCCACTAGCCAAGTGGGCAATGAGCAGTTCTTC
TRBV29-1	-	TRBJ1-1	-	CSVVENTEAFF	TGCAGCGTTGTGGAGAACACTGAAGCTTTCTTT
TRBV25-1	-	TRBJ2-1	TRBD1	CASSEQFSGTGSYNEQFF	TGTGCCAGCAGTGAACAGTTCTCCGGGACAGGCTCCTACAATGAGCAGTTCTTC
TRBV4-3	-	TRBJ1-2	TRBD1	CASSQYYRGGYGYTF	TGCGCCAGCAGCCAATACTACAGGGGTGGTTATGGCTACACCTTC
TRBV6-6	-	TRBJ2-7	TRBD1	CASSYSGTGHYEQYF	TGTGCCAGCAGTTACTCGGGGACAGGGCACTACGAGCAGTACTTC
TRBV7-2	once	TRBJ2-5	TRBD2	CASSFAGAQETQYF	TGTGCCAGCAGCTTCGCGGGAGCCCAAGAGACCCAGTACTTC
TRBV9	once	TRBJ2-2	-	CASSRANQASLGTGELFF	TGTGCCAGCAGCAGGGCCAACCAGGCGTCCCTGGGAACCGGGGAGCTGTTTTTT
TRBV27	-	TRBJ2-7	TRBD1	CASSPTTGGRKQYF	TGTGCCAGCAGTCCCACCACAGGGGGCCGAAAGCAGTACTTC
TRBV10-1	-	TRBJ2-3	-	CASSGTPGGTDTQYF	TGCGCCAGCAGCGGGACTCCCGGGGGCACAGATACGCAGTATTTT
TRBV7-2	-	TRBJ2-7	TRBD2	CASRGGTIPYF	TGTGCCAGCAGGGGGGGGACGATTCCGTACTTC
TRBV6-5	-	TRBJ2-7	-	CAISEIGQFSEQYF	TGTGCCATCAGTGAAATCGGACAGTTCTCCGAGCAGTACTTC
TRBV19	-	TRBJ1-1	-	CASSRQLNTEAFF	TGTGCCAGTAGTAGACAGCTGAACACTGAAGCTTTCTTT
TRBV11-2	-	TRBJ2-1	TRBD1	CASNIEGALYNEQFF	TGTGCCAGCAACATCGAGGGGGCCCTCTACAATGAGCAGTTCTTC
TRBV5-1	-	TRBJ2-7	-	CASSPVSGISYEQYF	TGCGCCAGCAGCCCAGTAAGCGGTATCTCCTACGAGCAGTACTTC
TRBV2	few	TRBJ1-5	-	CASSEDVGNQPQHF	TGTGCCAGCAGTGAAGACGTTGGCAATCAGCCCCAGCATTTT
TRBV30	-	TRBJ2-3	-	CAWDRSSTDTQYF	TGTGCCTGGGACAGATCTAGCACAGATACGCAGTATTTT
TRBV29-1	-	TRBJ2-7	TRBD1	CSVEEDRGYEQYF	TGCAGCGTTGAAGAGGACAGGGGATACGAGCAGTACTTC
TRBV5-1	-	TRBJ1-1	-	CASSLGPENTEAFF	TGCGCCAGCAGCTTGGGACCGGAGAACACTGAAGCTTTCTTT
TRBV5-1	-	TRBJ1-6	TRBD1	CASSPGGQGPNSPLHF	TGCGCCAGCAGCCCCGGTGGACAGGGCCCTAATTCACCCCTCCACTTT
TRBV12-5	-	TRBJ2-2	TRBD2	CASGSLAGGATGELFF	TGTGCTAGTGGTTCACTAGCGGGGGGCGCTACCGGGGAGCTGTTTTTT
TRBV4-1	-	TRBJ2-1	-	CASSWAVNNEQFF	TGCGCCAGTTCCTGGGCAGTTAACAATGAGCAGTTCTTC
TRBV5-4	-	TRBJ2-3	TRBD1	CASSLGQGSTDTQYF	TGTGCCAGCAGCTTGGGACAGGGGAGCACAGATACGCAGTATTTT
TRBV2	-	TRBJ2-1	-	CASTKGNRITYNEQFF	TGTGCCAGCACCAAAGGGAACAGGATCACCTACAATGAGCAGTTCTTC
TRBV21-1	once	TRBJ2-4	-	CASSRKGRPKNIQYF	TGTGCCAGCAGCAGGAAAGGGCGGCCCAAAAACATTCAGTACTTC
TRBV30	few	TRBJ1-1	TRBD1	CAWKEGQYTEAFF	TGTGCATGGAAAGAGGGACAGTACACTGAAGCTTTCTTT
TRBV6-1	few	TRBJ1-5	TRBD1	CASRRTGANQPQHF	TGTGCCAGCAGGAGGACAGGGGCGAATCAGCCCCAGCATTTT
TRBV5-1	once	TRBJ2-2	TRBD1	CASSLAGTVNTGELFF	TGCGCCAGCAGCTTGGCCGGGACAGTTAATACCGGGGAGCTGTTTTTT
TRBV6-5	few	TRBJ2-7	TRBD1	CASSWDRSSYEQYF	TGTGCCAGCAGTTGGGACAGGAGCTCCTACGAGCAGTACTTC